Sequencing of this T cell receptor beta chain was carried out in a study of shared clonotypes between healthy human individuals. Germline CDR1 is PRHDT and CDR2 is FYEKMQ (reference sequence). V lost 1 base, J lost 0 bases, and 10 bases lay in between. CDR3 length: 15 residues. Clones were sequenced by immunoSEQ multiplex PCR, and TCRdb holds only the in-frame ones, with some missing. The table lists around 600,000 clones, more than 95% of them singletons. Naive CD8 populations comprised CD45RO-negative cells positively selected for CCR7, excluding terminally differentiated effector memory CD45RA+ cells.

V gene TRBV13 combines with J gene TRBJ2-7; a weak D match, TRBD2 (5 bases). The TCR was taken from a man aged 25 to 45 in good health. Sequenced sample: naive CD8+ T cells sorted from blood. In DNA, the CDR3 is TGTGCCAGCAGCTTAGAGAGGGAAAGCTCCTACGAGCAGTACTTC. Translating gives CASSLERESSYEQYF.